The subject of this entry is one TCR beta chain. The source of the sample is a study of blood T cell repertoires in COVID-19. On the study more broadly: Spain, Italy and the United States supplied samples that represented acute and convalescent COVID-19. T cells, B-cell-depleted T cells, or PBMCs supplied cDNA or gDNA.

TCRdb keeps only in-frame clones here, not all; method: immunoSEQ multiplex PCR. The table has approximately 180,000 clones, about 90% seen once; the top ten hold 0.95% to 1.5%. Germline values: CDR1 SGHDT, CDR2 YYEEEE. The V and J ends lost 1 base and 0 bases respectively, with 12 bases between them. The CDR3 consists of 16 residues. The V gene is TRBV5-6, the J gene TRBJ2-3; D not resolved. The TCR comes from a human donor with acute COVID-19. The donor label of this sample is uncertain. Sequencing used PBMCs or T cells enriched from blood (not recorded which). CDR3 in DNA: TGTGCCAGCAGCTTGTCCCCAGGCTCTAGCACAGATACGCAGTATTTT. Encoded protein: CASSLSPGSSTDTQYF.